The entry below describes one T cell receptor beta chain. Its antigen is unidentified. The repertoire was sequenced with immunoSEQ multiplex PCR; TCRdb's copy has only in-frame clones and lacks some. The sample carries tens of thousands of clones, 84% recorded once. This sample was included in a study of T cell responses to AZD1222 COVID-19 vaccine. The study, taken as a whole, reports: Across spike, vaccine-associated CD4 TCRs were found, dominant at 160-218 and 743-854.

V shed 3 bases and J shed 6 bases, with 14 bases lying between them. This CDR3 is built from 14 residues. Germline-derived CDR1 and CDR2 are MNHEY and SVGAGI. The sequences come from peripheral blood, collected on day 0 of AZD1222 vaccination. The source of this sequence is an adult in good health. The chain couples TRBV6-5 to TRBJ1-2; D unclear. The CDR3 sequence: CASSYSRMAHGYTF. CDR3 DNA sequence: TGTGCCAGCAGTTATTCCCGCATGGCGCATGGCTACACCTTC.